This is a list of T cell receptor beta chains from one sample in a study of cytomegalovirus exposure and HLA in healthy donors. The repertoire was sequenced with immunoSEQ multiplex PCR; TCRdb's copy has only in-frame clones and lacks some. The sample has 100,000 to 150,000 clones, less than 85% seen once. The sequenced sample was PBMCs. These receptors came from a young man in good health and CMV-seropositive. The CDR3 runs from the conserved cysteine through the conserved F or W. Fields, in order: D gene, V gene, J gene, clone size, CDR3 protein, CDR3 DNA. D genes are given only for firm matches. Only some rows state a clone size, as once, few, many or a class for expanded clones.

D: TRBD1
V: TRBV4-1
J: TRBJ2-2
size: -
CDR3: CASSQLQGTGGELFF
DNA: TGCGCCAGCAGCCAATTACAGGGGACCGGCGGGGAGCTGTTTTTT

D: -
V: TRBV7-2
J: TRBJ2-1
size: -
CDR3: CASSLGWGDYNEQFF
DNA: TGTGCCAGCAGCTTAGGGTGGGGGGACTACAATGAGCAGTTCTTC

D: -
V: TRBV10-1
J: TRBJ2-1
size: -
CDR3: CASSAAGPYNEQFF
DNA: TGCGCCAGCAGTGCCGCGGGACCTTACAATGAGCAGTTCTTC

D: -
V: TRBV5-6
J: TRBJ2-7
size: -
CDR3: CASSFTNRAYEQYF
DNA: TGTGCCAGCAGTTTTACTAACAGGGCCTACGAGCAGTACTTC

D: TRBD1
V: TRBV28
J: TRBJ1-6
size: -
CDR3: CASNVPRQGGSPLHF
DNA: TGTGCCAGCAATGTCCCGAGACAGGGTGGTTCACCCCTCCACTTT

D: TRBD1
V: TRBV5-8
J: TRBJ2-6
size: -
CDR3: CASSSRDRGSGANVLTF
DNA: TGTGCCAGCAGTTCCCGGGACAGGGGTTCTGGGGCCAACGTCCTGACTTTC

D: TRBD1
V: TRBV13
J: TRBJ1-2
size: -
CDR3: CASSTLQGAAYYGYTF
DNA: TGTGCCAGCAGCACCCTACAGGGGGCGGCTTACTATGGCTACACCTTC

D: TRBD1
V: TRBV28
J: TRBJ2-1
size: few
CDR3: CASSPLGGQGNNEQFF
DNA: TGTGCCAGCAGTCCCCTAGGGGGACAGGGGAACAATGAGCAGTTCTTC

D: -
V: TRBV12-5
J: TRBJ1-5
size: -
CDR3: CASGEGSNQPQHF
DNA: TGTGCTAGTGGGGAGGGGTCCAATCAGCCCCAGCATTTT

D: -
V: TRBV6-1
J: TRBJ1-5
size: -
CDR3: CASSALKFNQPQHF
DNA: TGTGCCAGCAGTGCACTCAAATTCAATCAGCCCCAGCATTTT

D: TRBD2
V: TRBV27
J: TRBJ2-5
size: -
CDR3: CASRTLVAGREETQYF
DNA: TGTGCCAGCAGGACTCTGGTAGCGGGGAGAGAAGAGACCCAGTACTTC

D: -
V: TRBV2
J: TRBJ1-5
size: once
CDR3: CASSEARGAYQPQHF
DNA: TGTGCCAGCAGTGAAGCACGGGGGGCTTATCAGCCCCAGCATTTT

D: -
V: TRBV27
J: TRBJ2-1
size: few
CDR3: CASSLLTGSLFGGEQFF
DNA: TGTGCCAGCAGTTTACTTACCGGGTCCCTTTTTGGCGGTGAGCAGTTCTTC

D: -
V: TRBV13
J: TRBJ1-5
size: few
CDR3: CASSLGPGRNQPQHF
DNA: TGTGCCAGCAGCTTAGGCCCAGGTCGGAATCAGCCCCAGCATTTT

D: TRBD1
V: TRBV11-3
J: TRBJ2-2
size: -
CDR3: CASSSTTGSFTGELFF
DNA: TGTGCCAGCAGCTCAACGACAGGGTCGTTCACCGGGGAGCTGTTTTTT

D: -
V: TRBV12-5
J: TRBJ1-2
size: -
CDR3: CASGFMRRAGGYTF
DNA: TGTGCTAGTGGTTTCATGCGGAGGGCTGGCGGCTACACCTTC

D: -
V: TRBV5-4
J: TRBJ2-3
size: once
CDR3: CASSLGRSPSTDTQYF
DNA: TGTGCCAGCAGCCTAGGGAGGTCACCCTCCACAGATACGCAGTATTTT

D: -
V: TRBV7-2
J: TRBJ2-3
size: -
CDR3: CASSLGASTDTQYF
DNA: TGTGCCAGCAGCTTGGGGGCCAGCACAGATACGCAGTATTTT

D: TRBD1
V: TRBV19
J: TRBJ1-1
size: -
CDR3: CASSKGQRQNTEAFF
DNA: TGTGCCAGTAGTAAGGGACAGAGACAGAACACTGAAGCTTTCTTT

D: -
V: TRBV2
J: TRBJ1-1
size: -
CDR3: CASSERAGNTEAFF
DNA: TGTGCCAGCAGTGAACGGGCGGGGAACACTGAAGCTTTCTTT

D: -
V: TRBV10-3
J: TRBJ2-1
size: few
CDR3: CAISGGTGYNEQFF
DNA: TGTGCCATCAGTGGAGGGACTGGATACAATGAGCAGTTCTTC

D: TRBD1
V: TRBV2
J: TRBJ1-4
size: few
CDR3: CASRGQGANEKLFF
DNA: TGTGCCAGCAGGGGACAGGGCGCTAATGAAAAACTGTTTTTT